These 13 T cell receptor beta chains originate from one sample sequenced in a study of blood T cell repertoires in COVID-19. Only in-frame clones appear in the TCRdb table, and some are missing; sequencing was by immunoSEQ multiplex PCR. Among about 180,000 clones listed, approximately 83% were seen once. The sample consisted of peripheral blood. These receptors all come from a human donor in a cohort sampled during active COVID-19.

The chain joins TRBV19 to TRBJ1-6; TRBD1 aligns across 9 bases. Germline loops: CDR1 LNHDA, CDR2 SQIVND (reference sequence). This CDR3 has 15 residues. The ends lost 8 bases at V and 2 bases at J; junction bases unmatched: 4. The CDR3 bases are TGTGCCAGTTGCACAGGGGGCACCTATAATTCACCCCTCCACTTT. Its translation: CASCTGGTYNSPLHF. The full variable domain, in which reference TRBV19 and TRBJ1-6 provide the parts outside the CDR3, is DGGITQSPKYLFRKEGQNVTLSCEQNLNHDAMYWYRQDPGQGLRLIYYSQIVNDFQKGDIAEGYSVSREKKESFPLTVTSAQKNPTAFYLCASCTGGTYNSPLHFGNGTRLTVT.

The rearrangement joins TRBV6-2 or TRBV6-3 to TRBJ1-5; 7 positions agree with TRBD1. J was trimmed by 1 base and V by 5 bases; bases with no gene match: 8. From germline, CDR1 is MNHEY and CDR2 SVGEGT. The CDR3 sequence is 16 residues long. The CDR3 protein is CASSPQTGFSNQPQHF. The DNA of the CDR3 is TGTGCCAGCAGTCCCCAGACAGGGTTCAGCAATCAGCCCCAGCATTTT.

This clone was observed many times. J is TRBJ2-7 and V is TRBV11-3; D is perhaps TRBD1 (5 bases). Germline lookup yields CDR1 SGHNT and CDR2 YENEEA. This CDR3 has 14 amino acids. Trimming shortened V by 1 base and J by 6 bases, and 13 bases separated the two germline ends. The CDR3 region is CASSLGRGSGEQYF. The DNA for the CDR3 is TGTGCCAGCAGCTTAGGTAGGGGATCGGGCGAGCAGTACTTC.

This clone has just a few counts. The V gene is TRBV28, the J gene TRBJ1-5; unclear D gene. Germline V CDR1 and CDR2: MDHEN, SYDVKM. The CDR3 spans 13 residues. V was pared by 7 bases and J by 0 bases, with 7 bases between. The CDR3 DNA sequence: TGTGCCAGCACGGGTTCTAGCAATCAGCCCCAGCATTTT. It encodes CASTGSSNQPQHF.

The V and J genes are TRBV18 and TRBJ2-5, with 12 nucleotides matching TRBD2. The V gene's germline CDR1 is KGHSH and CDR2 LQKENI. The junction had 12 bases not matched to a gene; V was cut back by 6 bases and J by 4 bases. There are 17 residues in the CDR3. CDR3 nucleotides: TGTGCCAGCTCCACGCAGCACCCGGGACTAGCGGGAGAGACCCAGTACTTC. Residues: CASSTQHPGLAGETQYF.

The V call is TRBV5-1, the J call TRBJ2-7; 9 nucleotides align to TRBD1. The CDR3 extends over 17 amino acids. CDR1 and CDR2 from the germline V gene are SGHRS and YFSETQ. V lost 4 bases to trimming and J lost 2 bases; unmatched junction nucleotides: 13. CDR3 DNA: TGCGCCAGCAGCCCGGGACAGGGAATCGGTGGACCCTACGAGCAGTACTTC. Translation: CASSPGQGIGGPYEQYF. Full variable domain (outside the CDR3, taken from reference TRBV5-1 and TRBJ2-7): KAGVTQTPRYLIKTRGQQVTLSCSPISGHRSVSWYQQTPGQGLQFLFEYFSETQRNKGNFPGRFSGRQFSNSRSEMNVSTLELGDSALYLCASSPGQGIGGPYEQYFGPGTRLTVT.

This chain uses TRBV11-2 with TRBJ2-3, with D tentatively TRBD1 (5 bases). Germline V gene data show CDR1 as SGHAT and CDR2 as FQNNGV. Trimming left V 0 bases short and J 1 base short, with 5 bases between. This CDR3 contains 14 residues. The CDR3 DNA follows: TGTGCCAGCAGCTTAGACAGGGGCACAGATACGCAGTATTTT. As protein: CASSLDRGTDTQYF.

The CDR3, as DNA: TGTGCCAGCAGCCAGGGGCTCCATAGCAATCAGCCCCAGCATTTT. Translated: CASSQGLHSNQPQHF. The chain joins TRBV9 to TRBJ1-5, with D possibly matching TRBD1 (6 bases). Trimming shortened V by 4 bases and J by 0 bases, and 11 bases separated the two germline ends. Per the germline V gene, CDR1 is SGDLS and CDR2 is YYNGEE. This CDR3 has 15 amino acids.

The chain has TRBV10-1 and TRBJ2-3; 12 nucleotides align to TRBD1. Germline V CDR1 and CDR2: WNHNN, SYGVQD (reference sequence). The V and J ends lost 1 base and 4 bases, in that order; junction bases with no gene match: 6. This CDR3 contains 17 residues. This CDR3 reads CASSEFGDRGPADTQYF. The CDR3 nucleotides are TGCGCCAGCAGTGAGTTTGGGGACAGGGGGCCCGCAGATACGCAGTATTTT.

This chain joins TRBV7-2 and TRBJ2-2, with TRBD2 identical over 8 bases. CDR3 size: 18 residues. Germline V CDR1 and CDR2: SGHTA, FQGNSA. J was trimmed by 7 bases and V by 8 bases; bases with no gene match: 21. The CDR3 spells CASCPRGLAGRSGGELFF. In DNA form, the CDR3 reads TGTGCCAGCTGTCCTAGAGGTTTAGCGGGACGGTCCGGCGGGGAGCTGTTTTTT.

The genes are TRBV19 and TRBJ2-1; perhaps TRBD2 as D (6 bases). Trimming stripped 5 bases from V and 10 bases from J, with 12 bases between. Germline V gene sequence: CDR1 LNHDA, CDR2 SQIVND (reference sequence). This CDR3 contains 12 residues. CDR3 residues: CASSHGTPEQFF. In DNA form, the CDR3 reads TGTGCCAGTAGTCATGGGACTCCAGAGCAGTTCTTC.

The V and J genes are TRBV3-1 (or the pseudogene TRBV3-2) and TRBJ1-2; TRBD1 aligns across 9 bases. With 4 bases clipped from V and 4 bases from J, the junction kept 10 bases outside the gene matches. Germline CDR1 LGHDT, CDR2 YNNKEL (reference sequence). This CDR3 is built from 16 residues. The CDR3 DNA reads as TGTGCCAGCAGCCCACGCTGGGGGACAGGGCTCTATGGCTACACCTTC. This gives the protein CASSPRWGTGLYGYTF.

The chain is built from TRBV4-1 and TRBJ2-7; TRBD2 aligns across 10 bases. V was clipped by 0 bases and J by 5 bases; unmatched bases: 7. Germline V gene lookup returns CDR1 MGHRA and CDR2 YSYEKL. The CDR3 totals 16 residues. CDR3 residues: CASSQDRLAGVHEQYF. The CDR3 bases are TGCGCCAGCAGCCAAGATCGCCTAGCGGGAGTCCACGAGCAGTACTTC.